This paragraph covers one TCR beta chain sequence. The antigen is undetermined. The data were produced by immunoSEQ multiplex PCR, yet TCRdb's version contains in-frame clones alone and is incomplete. This table holds some 2,100,000 clones, nearly 97% found once. The data belong to a study of shared clonotypes between healthy human individuals. Study findings and constraints: Memory subsets had estimated richness that was generally smaller than that of naive subsets.

The receptor comes from a man aged 18 to 30 in good health. Sequencing input: naive CD4+ T cells sorted from blood. Stated subset: CD45RA+ positively selected.

CDR3 amino acids: CASTAGTPANTYEQYF. The CDR3, as DNA: TGCGCCAGCACCGCCGGGACCCCGGCCAATACTTACGAGCAGTACTTC. The V and J genes are TRBV5-1 and TRBJ2-7; TRBD1 or TRBD2 may be the D gene (5 bases each). Per germline, CDR1 SGHRS and CDR2 YFSETQ. The CDR3 loop spans 16 amino acids. The V end was cut by 6 bases, the J end by 4 bases, with 23 bases between.